One sample yielded the 6 T cell receptor beta chains listed below, sequenced in a study of regulatory T cells in long-lasting Graves disease. Documented time point: newly diagnosed GD, antithyroid drugs for less than 3 months. After RNA was extracted from PBMCs, the TCR library was made from it. Libraries of TCR beta came from iRepertoire HTBI primers plus Arm-PCR of CDR3 regions. Via MiXCR, TCRdb re-called the multiplex PCR reads, giving one row per CDR3 protein. Of fewer than 450,000 distinct CDR3 sequences in the sample, approximately 16% were seen once. These records were also assigned to another study, of T cells in Graves' hyperthyroidism and ophthalmopathy.

The sequencing here drew on peripheral blood mononuclear cells (PBMCs), taken at new diagnosis, from a patient treated with antithyroid drugs. The receptors come from a woman aged 40-49 years with Graves disease.

Only a few counts were recorded for this clonotype. V usage is TRBV19 and J usage is TRBJ2-5; D is perhaps TRBD2 (5 bases). The CDR3 is made up of 14 amino acids. The V and J ends lost 5 bases and 2 bases respectively, with 12 bases between them. The germline gives CDR1 LNHDA, CDR2 SQIVND (reference sequence). The CDR3 here is CASSPTWTQETQYF. CDR3 DNA sequence: TGTGCCAGTAGTCCCACCTGGACTCAAGAGACCCAGTACTTC.

This clonotype was counted many times. The chain joins TRBV28 to TRBJ1-2; D remains unclear. With 8 bases removed from V and 4 bases from J, the gap between germline ends came to 11 bases. Germline V gives CDR1 MDHEN, CDR2 SYDVKM. CDR3 length equals 12 residues. In DNA form, the CDR3 reads TGTGCCAGCGTTGGCCGGGTCTATGGCTACACCTTC. As protein: CASVGRVYGYTF.

The chain links TRBV20-1 to TRBJ1-5; 8 bases match TRBD1. V trimming: 2 bases; J trimming: 5 bases; junction bases outside the gene matches: 8. CDR3 length equals 15 residues. CDR1 and CDR2 (germline): DFQATT, SNEGSKA (reference sequence). For the CDR3, the DNA is TGCAGTGCTAGACCCCGGGACAGGTTGGATCAGCCCCAGCATTTT. It codes for CSARPRDRLDQPQHF.

The rearrangement links TRBV27 to TRBJ1-1; D is uncertain. The CDR3 covers 13 residues. Germline V gene sequence: CDR1 MNHEY, CDR2 SMNVEV (reference sequence). Deletions cut 0 bases from V and 5 bases from J, with 7 bases between. CDR3 sequence (DNA): TGTGCCAGCAGTTTATCGGTTGGGACTGAAGCTTTCTTT. Its protein is CASSLSVGTEAFF.

Ten or more counts support this clonotype. The V and J genes are TRBV15 and TRBJ2-7; TRBD2 agrees at 10 bases. V shed 1 base and J 2 bases; nucleotides not matched to a gene: 8. The CDR3 sequence is 17 residues long. From germline, CDR1 is LNHNV and CDR2 YYDKDF (reference sequence). The CDR3 is CATSRAMIAGGTYEQYF. As DNA, the CDR3 is TGTGCCACCAGCAGAGCTATGATAGCGGGAGGAACCTACGAGCAGTACTTC.

The rearrangement joins TRBV6-1 to TRBJ1-2; D is ambiguous. In germline, CDR1 is MNHNS, CDR2 SASEGT. The V end was cut by 5 bases, the J end by 1 base, with 8 bases between. This CDR3 comprises 13 residues. CDR3 sequence: CASSSNNNYGYTF. For the CDR3, the DNA is TGTGCCAGCAGTAGTAACAATAACTATGGCTACACCTTC.